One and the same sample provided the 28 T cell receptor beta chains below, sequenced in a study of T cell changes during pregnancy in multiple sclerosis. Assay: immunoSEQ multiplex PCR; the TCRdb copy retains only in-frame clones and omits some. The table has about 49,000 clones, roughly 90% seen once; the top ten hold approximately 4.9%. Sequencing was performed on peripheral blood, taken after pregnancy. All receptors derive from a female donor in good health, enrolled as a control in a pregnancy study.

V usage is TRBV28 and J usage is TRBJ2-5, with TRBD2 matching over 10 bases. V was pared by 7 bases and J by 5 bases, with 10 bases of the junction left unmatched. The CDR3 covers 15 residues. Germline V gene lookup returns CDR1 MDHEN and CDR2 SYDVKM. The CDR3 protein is CASTLLSGGAETQYF. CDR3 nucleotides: TGTGCCAGCACCCTATTAAGCGGGGGGGCCGAGACCCAGTACTTC.

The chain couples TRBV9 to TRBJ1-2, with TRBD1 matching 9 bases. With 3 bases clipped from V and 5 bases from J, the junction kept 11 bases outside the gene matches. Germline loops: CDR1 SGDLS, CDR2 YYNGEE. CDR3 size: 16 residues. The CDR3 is CASSGSGTGIGYGYTF. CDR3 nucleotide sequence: TGTGCCAGCAGCGGCTCCGGGACAGGGATTGGATATGGCTACACCTTC.

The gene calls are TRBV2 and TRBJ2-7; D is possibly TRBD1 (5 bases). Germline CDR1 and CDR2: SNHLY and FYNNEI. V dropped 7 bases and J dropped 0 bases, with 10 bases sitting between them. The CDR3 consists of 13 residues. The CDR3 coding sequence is TGTGCCAGCACGAGACAGAGCTCCTACGAGCAGTACTTC. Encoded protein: CASTRQSSYEQYF.

The DNA for the CDR3 is TGTGCCAGCAGTTACCGGGACAGGGCTGAAGCTTTCTTT. It yields the protein CASSYRDRAEAFF. V gene TRBV6-5 combines with J gene TRBJ1-1; 9 bases are shared with TRBD1. CDR1 MNHEY and CDR2 SVGAGI come from the germline V gene. Trimming removed 2 bases from V and 6 bases from J; junction bases left unmatched: 1. The CDR3 is made up of 13 amino acids.

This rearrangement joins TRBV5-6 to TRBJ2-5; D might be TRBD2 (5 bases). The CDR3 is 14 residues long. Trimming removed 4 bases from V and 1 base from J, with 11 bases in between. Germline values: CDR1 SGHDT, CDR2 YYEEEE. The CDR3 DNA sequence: TGTGCCAGCAGCGGATCCGGGGTCCAAGAGACCCAGTACTTC. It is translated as CASSGSGVQETQYF.

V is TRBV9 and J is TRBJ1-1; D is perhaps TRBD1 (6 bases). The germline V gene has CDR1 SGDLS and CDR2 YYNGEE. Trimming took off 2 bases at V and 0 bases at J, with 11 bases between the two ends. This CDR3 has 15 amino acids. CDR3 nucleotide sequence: TGTGCCAGCAGCGTTGGTGGGGGCCTGAACACTGAAGCTTTCTTT. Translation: CASSVGGGLNTEAFF.

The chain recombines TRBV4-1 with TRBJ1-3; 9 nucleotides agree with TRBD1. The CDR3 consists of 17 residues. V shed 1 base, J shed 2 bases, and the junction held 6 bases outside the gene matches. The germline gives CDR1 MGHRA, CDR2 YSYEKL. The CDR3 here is CASSQGRNRGPGNTIYF. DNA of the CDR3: TGCGCCAGCAGCCAAGGAAGGAACAGGGGGCCTGGAAACACCATATATTTT.

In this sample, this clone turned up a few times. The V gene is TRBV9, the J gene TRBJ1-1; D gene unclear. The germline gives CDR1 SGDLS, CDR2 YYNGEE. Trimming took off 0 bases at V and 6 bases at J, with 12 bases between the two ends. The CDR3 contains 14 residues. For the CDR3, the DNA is TGTGCCAGCAGCGTAGTGGAGGGTCTCTCTGAAGCTTTCTTT. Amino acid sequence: CASSVVEGLSEAFF.

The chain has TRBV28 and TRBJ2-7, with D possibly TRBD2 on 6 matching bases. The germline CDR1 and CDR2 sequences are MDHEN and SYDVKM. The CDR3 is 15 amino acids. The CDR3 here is CAAPPDGRSTYEQYF. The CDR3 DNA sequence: TGTGCTGCCCCCCCCGACGGGAGAAGTACCTACGAGCAGTACTTC.

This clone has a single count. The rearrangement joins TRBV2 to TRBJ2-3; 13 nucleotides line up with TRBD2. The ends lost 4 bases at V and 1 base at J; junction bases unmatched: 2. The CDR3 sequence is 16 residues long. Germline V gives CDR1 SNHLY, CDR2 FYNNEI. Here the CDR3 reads CASSGGLAGGTDTQYF. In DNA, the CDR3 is TGTGCCAGCAGTGGAGGACTAGCGGGGGGCACAGATACGCAGTATTTT.

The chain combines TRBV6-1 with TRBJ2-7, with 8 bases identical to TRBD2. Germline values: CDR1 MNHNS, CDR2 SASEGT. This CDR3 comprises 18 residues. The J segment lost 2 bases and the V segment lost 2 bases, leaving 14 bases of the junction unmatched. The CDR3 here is CASSEIPRASGRTYEQYF. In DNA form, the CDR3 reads TGTGCCAGCAGTGAAATTCCCCGGGCTAGCGGGCGGACCTACGAGCAGTACTTC.

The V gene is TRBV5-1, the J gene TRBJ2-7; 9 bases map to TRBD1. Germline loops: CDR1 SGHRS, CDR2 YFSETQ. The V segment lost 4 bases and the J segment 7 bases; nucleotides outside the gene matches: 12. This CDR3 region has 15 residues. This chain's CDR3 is CASSQGGTGRTEQYF. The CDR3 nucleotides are TGCGCCAGCAGCCAGGGGGGGACAGGGAGGACAGAGCAGTACTTC.

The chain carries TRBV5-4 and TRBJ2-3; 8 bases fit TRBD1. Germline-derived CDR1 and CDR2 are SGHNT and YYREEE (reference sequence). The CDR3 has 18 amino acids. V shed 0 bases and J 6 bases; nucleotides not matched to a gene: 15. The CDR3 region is CASSLVGGLIQGVDTQYF. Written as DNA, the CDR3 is TGTGCCAGCAGCTTGGTTGGGGGCCTAATACAGGGGGTGGATACGCAGTATTTT.

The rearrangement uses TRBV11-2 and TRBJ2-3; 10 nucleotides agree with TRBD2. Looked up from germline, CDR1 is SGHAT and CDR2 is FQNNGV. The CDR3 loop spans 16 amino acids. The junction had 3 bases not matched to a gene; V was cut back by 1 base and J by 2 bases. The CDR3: CASSLAAGGLTDTQYF. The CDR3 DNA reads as TGTGCCAGCAGCTTAGCAGCGGGGGGGCTCACAGATACGCAGTATTTT.

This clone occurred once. The CDR3 protein is CASSVAPGGSTRAEQYF. Here the CDR3 DNA reads TGTGCCAGCAGCGTAGCCCCTGGAGGATCGACCCGTGCCGAGCAGTACTTC. The chain couples TRBV9 to TRBJ2-7; possible D gene TRBD2, 5 bases. This CDR3 spans 17 amino acids. Per germline, CDR1 SGDLS and CDR2 YYNGEE. Trimming removed 0 bases at V and 6 bases at J, with 22 bases between.

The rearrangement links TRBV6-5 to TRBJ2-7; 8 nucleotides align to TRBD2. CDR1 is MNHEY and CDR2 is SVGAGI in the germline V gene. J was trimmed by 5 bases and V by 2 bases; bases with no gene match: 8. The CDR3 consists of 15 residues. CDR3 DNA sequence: TGTGCCAGCAGTTACGTAGCGGGGCGCCCTGACGAGCAGTACTTC. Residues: CASSYVAGRPDEQYF.

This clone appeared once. The CDR3 DNA reads as TGCGCCAGCAGCCAAGAGAGGGACAGGGCGTATGGCTACACCTTC. The encoded protein is CASSQERDRAYGYTF. This chain connects TRBV4-1 to TRBJ1-2; 9 bases are shared with TRBD1. The CDR3 is 15 residues long. The ends lost 0 bases at V and 5 bases at J; junction bases unmatched: 4. The germline V gene encodes CDR1 MGHRA and CDR2 YSYEKL.

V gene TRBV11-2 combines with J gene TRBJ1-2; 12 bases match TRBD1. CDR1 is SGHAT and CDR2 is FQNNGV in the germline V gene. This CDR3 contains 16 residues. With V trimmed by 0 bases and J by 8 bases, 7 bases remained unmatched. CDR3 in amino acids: CASSLDPGTGGFGYTF. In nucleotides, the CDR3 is TGTGCCAGCAGCTTAGACCCCGGGACAGGGGGCTTCGGCTACACCTTC.

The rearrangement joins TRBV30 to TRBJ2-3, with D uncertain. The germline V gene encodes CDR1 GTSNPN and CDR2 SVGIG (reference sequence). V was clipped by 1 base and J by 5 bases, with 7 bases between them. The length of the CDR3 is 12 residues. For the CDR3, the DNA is TGTGCCTGGAGTGACTCACGAGATACGCAGTATTTT. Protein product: CAWSDSRDTQYF.

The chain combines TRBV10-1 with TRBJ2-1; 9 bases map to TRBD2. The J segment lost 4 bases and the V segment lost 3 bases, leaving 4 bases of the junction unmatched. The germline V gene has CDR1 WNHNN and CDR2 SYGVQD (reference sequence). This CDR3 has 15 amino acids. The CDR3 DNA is TGCGCCAGCAGTGACGGGGCGGGAGGGTACAATGAGCAGTTCTTC. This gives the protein CASSDGAGGYNEQFF.

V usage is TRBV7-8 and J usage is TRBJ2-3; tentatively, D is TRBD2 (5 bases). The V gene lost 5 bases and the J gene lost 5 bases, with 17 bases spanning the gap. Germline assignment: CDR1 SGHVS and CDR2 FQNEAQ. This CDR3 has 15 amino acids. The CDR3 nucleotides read TGTGCCAGCAGCCCTAACCAGCGGAGAGGAGATACGCAGTATTTT. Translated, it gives CASSPNQRRGDTQYF.

CDR3 sequence: CASSVGQGRYNEQFF. CDR3 DNA: TGTGCCAGCAGCGTTGGACAGGGGCGCTACAATGAGCAGTTCTTC. This sequence joins TRBV9 and TRBJ2-1, with TRBD1 identical over 9 bases. Germline CDR1 SGDLS, CDR2 YYNGEE. The CDR3 runs 15 residues. J was trimmed by 3 bases and V by 2 bases; bases with no gene match: 3.

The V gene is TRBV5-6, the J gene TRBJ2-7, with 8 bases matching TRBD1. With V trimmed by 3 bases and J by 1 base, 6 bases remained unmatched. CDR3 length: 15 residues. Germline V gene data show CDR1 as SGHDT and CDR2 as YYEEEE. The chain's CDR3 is CASSSFRTGSYEQYF. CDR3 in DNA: TGTGCCAGCAGCTCCTTTCGGACAGGGTCCTACGAGCAGTACTTC.

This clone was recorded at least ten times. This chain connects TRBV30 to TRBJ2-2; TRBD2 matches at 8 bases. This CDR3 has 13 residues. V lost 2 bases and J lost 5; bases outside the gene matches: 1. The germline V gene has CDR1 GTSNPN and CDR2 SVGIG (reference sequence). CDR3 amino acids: CAWSSGSTGELFF. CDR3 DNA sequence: TGTGCCTGGAGTAGCGGGAGTACCGGGGAGCTGTTTTTT.

The CDR3 bases are TGTGCCAGCAGCGTAGGAAACAGGGGTTACGAGCAGTACTTC. Its translation is CASSVGNRGYEQYF. The chain couples TRBV9 to TRBJ2-7; 7 bases fit TRBD1. The V and J ends lost 0 bases and 4 bases, in that order; junction bases with no gene match: 4. CDR3 length equals 14 residues. Germline CDR1 reads SGDLS; CDR2 reads YYNGEE.

Written as DNA, the CDR3 is TGTGCCACCAGCCGGGACAGGGACCTAGGAAACACCATATATTTT. Translated, it gives CATSRDRDLGNTIYF. V is TRBV15 and J is TRBJ1-3, with 9 positions matching TRBD1. Germline V gene lookup returns CDR1 LNHNV and CDR2 YYDKDF (reference sequence). The CDR3 contains 15 residues. The ends lost 5 bases at V and 4 bases at J; junction bases unmatched: 6.

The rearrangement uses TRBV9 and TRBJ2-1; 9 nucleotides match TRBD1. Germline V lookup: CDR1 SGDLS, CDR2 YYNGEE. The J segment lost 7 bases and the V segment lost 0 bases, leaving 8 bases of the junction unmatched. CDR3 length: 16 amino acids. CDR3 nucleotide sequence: TGTGCCAGCAGCGTAGAGGGACAGGGTATTCGAAATGAGCAGTTCTTC. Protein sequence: CASSVEGQGIRNEQFF. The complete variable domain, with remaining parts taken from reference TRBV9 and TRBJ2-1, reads DSGVTQTPKHLITATGQRVTLRCSPRSGDLSVYWYQQSLDQGLQFLIQYYNGEERAKGNILERFSAQQFPDLHSELNLSSLELGDSALYFCASSVEGQGIRNEQFFGPGTRLTVL.

CDR3 DNA sequence: TGTGCCAGCAGGAAGCGGGGGCTCACAGATACGCAGTATTTT. Protein: CASRKRGLTDTQYF. The chain has TRBV14 and TRBJ2-3, with 8 nucleotides matching TRBD2. CDR3 length: 14 amino acids. The V gene end was trimmed by 6 bases and the J gene end by 2 bases; junction bases not matched to a gene: 4. The germline V gene has CDR1 SGHDN and CDR2 FVKESK.